The 17 T cell receptor beta chains given below trace back to one sample, sequenced in a study of vaccination and CD4 T cells after COVID-19. These receptors have no known antigen. Treatment: roughly 10-day PBMC culture with coronavirus spike peptide pools or control peptides (ViraFEST assay). An Oncomine TCR Beta short-read assay was used to sequence the DNA from cultured CD4+ T cells. TCRdb called the PCR reads again in MiXCR, with one record for every CDR3 protein. The sample lists thousands of distinct CDR3 sequences; about half were seen once. Sequencing was performed on CD4+ T cells from blood, cultured in vitro. These receptors came from a human donor who had recovered from COVID-19.

This clonotype was counted a few times. The V call is TRBV24-1, the J call TRBJ2-3; 8 positions agree with TRBD1. Germline lookup yields CDR1 KGHDR and CDR2 SFDVKD. V shed 5 bases, J shed 2 bases, and the junction held 8 bases outside the gene matches. The length of the CDR3 is 16 residues. The DNA of the CDR3 is TGTGCCACCAGTGGAGGACAGGGAAAACACACAGATACGCAGTATTTT. Its translation: CATSGGQGKHTDTQYF.

V gene TRBV28 combines with J gene TRBJ2-2; 11 bases are a match to TRBD1. CDR1 is MDHEN, CDR2 SYDVKM, per germline. V shed 5 bases, J shed 9 bases, and the junction held 8 bases outside the gene matches. This CDR3 has 15 residues. The CDR3 spells CASSLRTGGNRELFF. CDR3 sequence (DNA): TGTGCCAGCAGTCTCCGGACAGGGGGCAATCGGGAGCTGTTTTTT.

This clonotype was detected a few times. The chain joins TRBV24-1 to TRBJ2-2; a possible D gene is TRBD1 (7 bases). Trimming removed 3 bases from V and 5 bases from J, with 15 bases in between. The CDR3 is made up of 16 amino acids. The germline CDR1 and CDR2 sequences are KGHDR and SFDVKD. CDR3 sequence reads: CATSDVTGAGTGELFF. The CDR3 DNA reads as TGTGCCACCAGTGATGTAACAGGGGCGGGAACCGGGGAGCTGTTTTTT.

This clonotype appeared a few times. This sequence joins TRBV2 and TRBJ2-7; D unresolved. This CDR3 has 13 residues. Germline CDR1 and CDR2: SNHLY and FYNNEI. Trimming stripped 9 bases from V and 3 bases from J, with 15 bases between. In DNA, the CDR3 is TGTGCCAGGCGTCGGCCCGTCAGCTACGAGCAGTACTTC. The encoded protein is CARRRPVSYEQYF.

The rearrangement uses TRBV6-1 and TRBJ2-2; the match to TRBD1 covers 7 bases. Losses at the gene ends were 0 bases for V and 1 base for J; bases not matched to a gene: 11. CDR1 MNHNS and CDR2 SASEGT come from the germline V gene. This CDR3 has 19 amino acids. For the CDR3, the DNA is TGTGCCAGCAGTGAAGCAAGGGGGCACAGGATGGGGAACACCGGGGAGCTGTTTTTT. This sequence encodes CASSEARGHRMGNTGELFF.

The rearrangement joins TRBV2 to TRBJ2-7; 9 positions agree with TRBD2. The CDR3 extends over 17 amino acids. The J segment lost 6 bases and the V segment lost 6 bases, leaving 18 bases of the junction unmatched. CDR1 SNHLY and CDR2 FYNNEI come from the germline V gene. This CDR3 reads CASSATFGTSMMGEQYF. The CDR3 DNA sequence: TGTGCCAGCAGCGCCACTTTTGGGACTAGCATGATGGGCGAGCAGTACTTC.

The rearrangement links TRBV6-2 or TRBV6-3 to TRBJ1-2, with 8 bases that match TRBD1. Germline V lookup: CDR1 MNHEY, CDR2 SVGEGT. The CDR3 covers 11 residues. V was clipped by 9 bases and J by 8 bases; unmatched bases: 5. CDR3 region: CASRTGQGYTF. The CDR3, as DNA: TGTGCCAGTCGGACAGGGCAAGGCTACACCTTC.

The chain joins TRBV20-1 to TRBJ2-5; TRBD1 aligns across 9 bases. Germline CDR1 and CDR2: DFQATT and SNEGSKA (reference sequence). V trimming: 6 bases; J trimming: 6 bases; junction bases outside the gene matches: 8. The CDR3 contains 13 residues. The CDR3 region has the DNA TGCAGTGCAAACGGACAGGGGAAAAAGACCCAGTACTTC. Its protein product is CSANGQGKKTQYF.

The chain is built from TRBV5-6 and TRBJ2-5, with TRBD2 as a possible D gene (5 bases). The CDR3 is 15 residues long. Trimming took 3 bases from V and 2 from J, leaving 14 bases between them. Germline CDR1 and CDR2: SGHDT and YYEEEE. CDR3 DNA: TGTGCCAGCAGCTGGGGAAACGGGGTACAAGAGACCCAGTACTTC. As protein: CASSWGNGVQETQYF.

V and J are TRBV6-1 and TRBJ1-2; D is possibly TRBD1 (5 bases). This CDR3 has 15 amino acids. V lost 6 bases and J 4 bases, leaving 18 bases between the germline ends. Germline values: CDR1 MNHNS, CDR2 SASEGT. As DNA, the CDR3 is TGTGCCAGCAGCAGAGATGCAGGGAGGGCCTATGGCTACACCTTC. Amino acid sequence: CASSRDAGRAYGYTF.

This clonotype was counted between two and nine times. The genes are TRBV20-1 and TRBJ2-5, with 14 bases lining up with TRBD2. With V trimmed by 0 bases and J by 4 bases, 10 bases remained unmatched. Germline assignment: CDR1 DFQATT and CDR2 SNEGSKA (reference sequence). This CDR3 has 18 residues. The CDR3 sequence: CSARDVRLAGGLGETQYF. CDR3 sequence (DNA): TGCAGTGCTAGAGATGTCCGACTAGCGGGGGGGCTCGGAGAGACCCAGTACTTC.

The rearrangement uses TRBV6-1 and TRBJ1-1; D is perhaps TRBD1 (5 bases). V was shortened by 2 bases and J by 9 bases, with 16 bases between the two germline ends. This CDR3 has 14 residues. The V gene's germline CDR1 is MNHNS and CDR2 SASEGT. The CDR3 loop reads CASSEYTVRDQAFF. The CDR3 DNA reads TGTGCCAGCAGTGAATACACGGTGCGGGACCAAGCTTTCTTT.

The chain joins TRBV19 to TRBJ1-1; no definite D call. The CDR3 runs to 12 residues. Germline loops: CDR1 LNHDA, CDR2 SQIVND (reference sequence). The germline V and J ends were trimmed by 6 bases and 1 base, with 6 bases remaining between them. CDR3 sequence: CASRGPNTEAFF. For the CDR3, the DNA is TGTGCCAGTAGAGGACCGAACACTGAAGCTTTCTTT.

The sample holds a few counts of this clonotype. The V gene is TRBV27, the J gene TRBJ2-3; D is unclear. The V gene's germline CDR1 is MNHEY and CDR2 SMNVEV (reference sequence). V lost 9 bases and J lost 4, with 8 bases in between. CDR3 size: 11 residues. The CDR3 loop is CARVRADTQYF. CDR3 in DNA: TGTGCCAGGGTTCGCGCAGATACGCAGTATTTT.

This clonotype has only a few counts. V usage is TRBV24-1 and J usage is TRBJ1-5, with D possibly being TRBD1 (5 bases). Trimming stripped 9 bases from V and 1 base from J, with 15 bases between. Germline CDR1 is KGHDR and CDR2 is SFDVKD. CDR3 size: 15 residues. CDR3 in amino acids: CATSKPGPSNQPQHF. In DNA form, the CDR3 reads TGTGCCACCTCAAAGCCGGGACCCAGCAATCAGCCCCAGCATTTT.

The chain joins TRBV30 to TRBJ2-2; D gene ambiguous. V was clipped by 1 base and J by 4 bases, with 7 bases between them. The CDR3 loop spans 13 amino acids. CDR1 and CDR2 from the germline V gene are GTSNPN and SVGIG (reference sequence). The CDR3 DNA reads as TGTGCCTGGAGTGAAACAGCCACCGGGGAGCTGTTTTTT. It translates to CAWSETATGELFF.

A few counts support this clonotype. The rearrangement links TRBV24-1 to TRBJ1-5; tentative D call: TRBD1 (6 bases). Trimming took off 3 bases at V and 5 bases at J, with 13 bases between the two ends. The CDR3 extends over 15 amino acids. Germline CDR1 and CDR2: KGHDR and SFDVKD. Here the CDR3 DNA reads TGTGCCACCAGTGATACCCAGGGGCCCCATCAGCCCCAGCATTTT. Its translation: CATSDTQGPHQPQHF.